A selection of T cell receptor beta chains follows, all from one sample in a study of blood T cell repertoires in COVID-19. Method: immunoSEQ multiplex PCR; TCRdb's copy keeps in-frame clones and lacks some. The table includes under 200,000 clones, roughly four fifths detected once. Sequenced input: peripheral blood. These receptors were obtained from a woman in her 40s with acute or convalescent COVID-19. The CDR3 runs from the conserved cysteine through the conserved F or W. A D gene is named only where the DNA matches it firmly.

TRBV7-2 . CASSTPTGYNQPQHF
TRBV6-5 . CASSYVRDLDTQYF
TRBV7-2 TRBD2 CASSLIAGGPIYEQFF
TRBV7-9 TRBD1 CASSSQGVVYNEQFF
TRBV10-3 TRBD1 CAIRYGTGEYEQYF
TRBV2 . CASTLREAYGYTF
TRBV21-1 . CASSSPRDGLPFDNSPLHF
TRBV30 TRBD2 CAWRGLAGGREPFF
TRBV3-1/TRBV3-2 . CASTHLGKEKLFF
TRBV7-9 . CASSLQRPGHSYGYTF
TRBV2 . CASSGGVSTGGRGEKLFF
TRBV29-1 TRBD1 CSARTGPDTQYF
TRBV18 TRBD1 CASSTGGVTEAFF
TRBV7-9 TRBD1 CASSLGTGQRETQYF
TRBV11-3 . CASSLAGHGGTEAFF
TRBV6-5 . CASRKTDYYEQYF